A single T cell receptor beta chain is shown here with its context. The antigen is not known. PCR used 60 Vbeta primers and 13 Jbeta primers. Profiled with immunoSEQ multiplex PCR; TCRdb holds only in-frame clones, not every one. The sample consists of 95,000 to 150,000 clones, about 85% of them appearing once. This sample was included in a study of cytomegalovirus exposure and HLA in healthy donors. Overall study results and limits: A classifier reportedly called cytomegalovirus status with high sensitivity and specificity.

Samples came from healthy bone marrow donors. CDR3 length: 12 amino acids. Germline-derived CDR1 and CDR2 are SGDLS and YYNGEE. J was trimmed by 8 bases and V by 4 bases; bases with no gene match: 4. Sequencing used PBMCs. The chain joins TRBV9 to TRBJ1-1, with TRBD1 matching over 8 bases. The origin of this receptor is a man aged 18 to 30 in good health and CMV-seropositive. CDR3 in DNA: TGTGCCAGCAGCAGACAGGGGCTGGAAGCTTTCTTT. Amino acids: CASSRQGLEAFF.